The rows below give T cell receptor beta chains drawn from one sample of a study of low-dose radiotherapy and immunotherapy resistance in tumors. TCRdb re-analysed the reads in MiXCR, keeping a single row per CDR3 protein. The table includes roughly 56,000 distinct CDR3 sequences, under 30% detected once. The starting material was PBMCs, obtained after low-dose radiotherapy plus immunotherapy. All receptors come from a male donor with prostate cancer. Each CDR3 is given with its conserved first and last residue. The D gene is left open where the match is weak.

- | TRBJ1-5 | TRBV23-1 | CASSQSPGAYTSNQPQHF
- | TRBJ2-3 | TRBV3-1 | CASSETSRTPDTQYF
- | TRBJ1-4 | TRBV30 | CAWSVPRYNEKLFF
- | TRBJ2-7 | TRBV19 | CASSVNPGVIFYEQYF
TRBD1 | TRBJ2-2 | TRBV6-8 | CASRAGTVYTGELFF
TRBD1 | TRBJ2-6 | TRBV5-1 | CASSPGQPTSGANVLTF
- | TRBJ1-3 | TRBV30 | CAWMRGSGNTIYF
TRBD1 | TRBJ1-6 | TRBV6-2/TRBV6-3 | CASRIDRDRINSPLHF
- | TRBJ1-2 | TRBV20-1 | CSASLNTPPYGYTF
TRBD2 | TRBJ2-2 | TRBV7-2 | CASSKLAGGANTGELFF
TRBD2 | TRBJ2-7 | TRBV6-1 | CASSPGLASLSEQYF
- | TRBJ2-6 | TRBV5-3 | CASSFEVSGANVLTF
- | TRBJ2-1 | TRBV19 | CASLNHPLDYNEQFF
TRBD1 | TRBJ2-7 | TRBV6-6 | CASSGRAGTGIYEQYF
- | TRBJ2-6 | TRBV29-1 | CSVEDWSSPFNSGANVLTF
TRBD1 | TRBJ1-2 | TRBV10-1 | CASSEGHRDRRKYGYTF
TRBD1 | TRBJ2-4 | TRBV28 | CASSPTRTGGNIQYF
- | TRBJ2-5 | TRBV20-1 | CSALPRDPLETQYF
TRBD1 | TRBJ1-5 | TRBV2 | CASSGYGTANQPQHF
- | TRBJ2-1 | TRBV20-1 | CSARTGKTYNEQFF
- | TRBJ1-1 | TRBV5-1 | CASSLSGLGAFF
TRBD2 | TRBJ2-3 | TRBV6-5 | CASSYRRGAGNTDTQYF
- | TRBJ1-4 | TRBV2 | CASSTATTNEKLFF
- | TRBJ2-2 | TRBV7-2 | CASSLGQRTGELFF
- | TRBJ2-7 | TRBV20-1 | CSTTDRSYEQYF
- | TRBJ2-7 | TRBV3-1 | CASSRQDSYEQYF
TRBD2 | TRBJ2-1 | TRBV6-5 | CASSREGIEQFF
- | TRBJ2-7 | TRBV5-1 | CASSSRGGTYEQYF
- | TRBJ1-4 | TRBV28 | CASSLRSGGRTNEKLFF
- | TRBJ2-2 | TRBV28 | CASSTSTPNTGELFF
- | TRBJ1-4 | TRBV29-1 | CSVGLRDSPGEKLFF